The sequence of this T cell receptor beta chain was determined in a study of T-cell memory formation after mild COVID-19. Details on this clonotype: Its cognate antigen is unknown.

Overall study findings and caveats: Among contracting clones, CD4+ were mainly CM/EM and CD8+ enriched in EMRA.

Germline CDR1 and CDR2: DFQATT and SNEGSKA (reference sequence). The CDR3 is 13 amino acids. Trimming took 1 base from V and 5 from J; bases not matched to a gene: 4. TCRdb processed the 5' RACE reads anew with MiXCR; each CDR3 protein has one entry. The sample includes around 200,000 distinct CDR3 sequences, 8% to 11% of them seen just once. The sequence was obtained from a man in his late teens or twenties who had mild COVID-19 (a few samples of this study predate the infection). Cell type and time point are not known. The sample comprised PBMCs or a T cell subset sorted from them (not recorded which). The chain links TRBV20-1 to TRBJ2-5; 7 nucleotides align to TRBD2. The CDR3 region is CSARGRLAETQYF. In DNA form, the CDR3 reads TGCAGTGCTAGAGGGCGACTAGCCGAGACCCAGTACTTC.